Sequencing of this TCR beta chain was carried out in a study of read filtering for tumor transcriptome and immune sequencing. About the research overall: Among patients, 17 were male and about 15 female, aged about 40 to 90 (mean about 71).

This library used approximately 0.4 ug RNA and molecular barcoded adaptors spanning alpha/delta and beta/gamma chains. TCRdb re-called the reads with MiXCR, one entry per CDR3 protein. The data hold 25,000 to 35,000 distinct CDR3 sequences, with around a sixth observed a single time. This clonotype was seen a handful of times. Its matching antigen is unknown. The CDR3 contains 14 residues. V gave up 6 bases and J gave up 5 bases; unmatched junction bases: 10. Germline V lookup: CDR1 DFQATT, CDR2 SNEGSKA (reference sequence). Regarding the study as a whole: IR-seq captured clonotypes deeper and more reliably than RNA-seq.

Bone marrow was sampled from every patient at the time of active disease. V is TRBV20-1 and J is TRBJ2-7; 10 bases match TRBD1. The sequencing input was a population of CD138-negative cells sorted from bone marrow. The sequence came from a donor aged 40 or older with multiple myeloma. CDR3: CSALGGQGKDEQYF. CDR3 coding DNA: TGCAGTGCCCTCGGGGGACAGGGGAAGGACGAGCAGTACTTC.